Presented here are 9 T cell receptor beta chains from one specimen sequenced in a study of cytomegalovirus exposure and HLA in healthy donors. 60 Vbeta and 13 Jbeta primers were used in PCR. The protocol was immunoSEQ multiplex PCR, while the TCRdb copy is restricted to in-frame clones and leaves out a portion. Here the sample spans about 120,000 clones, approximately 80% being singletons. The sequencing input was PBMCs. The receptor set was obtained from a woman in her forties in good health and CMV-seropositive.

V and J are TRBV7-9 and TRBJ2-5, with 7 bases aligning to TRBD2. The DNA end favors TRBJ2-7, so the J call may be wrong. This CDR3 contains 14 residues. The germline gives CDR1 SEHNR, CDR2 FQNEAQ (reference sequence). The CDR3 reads CASSSPTSIYEQYF. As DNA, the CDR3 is TGTGCCAGCAGCTCACCGACTAGCATCTACGAGCAGTACTTC.

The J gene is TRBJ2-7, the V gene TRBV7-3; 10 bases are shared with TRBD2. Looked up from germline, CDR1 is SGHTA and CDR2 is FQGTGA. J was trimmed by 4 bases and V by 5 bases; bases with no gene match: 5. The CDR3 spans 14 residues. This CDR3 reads CASSPTTSGYEQYF. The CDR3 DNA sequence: TGTGCCAGCAGCCCCACGACTAGCGGGTACGAGCAGTACTTC.

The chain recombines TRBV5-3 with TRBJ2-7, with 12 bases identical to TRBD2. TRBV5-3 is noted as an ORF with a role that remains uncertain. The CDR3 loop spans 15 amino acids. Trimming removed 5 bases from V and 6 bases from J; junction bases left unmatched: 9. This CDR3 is CARSLGLAGLSEQYF. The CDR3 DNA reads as TGTGCCAGAAGTCTCGGACTAGCGGGGCTCAGCGAGCAGTACTTC.

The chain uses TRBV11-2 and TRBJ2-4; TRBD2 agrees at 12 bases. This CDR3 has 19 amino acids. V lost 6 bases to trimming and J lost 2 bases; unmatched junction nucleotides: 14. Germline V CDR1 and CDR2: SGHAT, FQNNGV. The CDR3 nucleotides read TGTGCCAGCAGTCAAGTCGGACTAGCGGGATCAACAACCAAAAACATTCAGTACTTC. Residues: CASSQVGLAGSTTKNIQYF.

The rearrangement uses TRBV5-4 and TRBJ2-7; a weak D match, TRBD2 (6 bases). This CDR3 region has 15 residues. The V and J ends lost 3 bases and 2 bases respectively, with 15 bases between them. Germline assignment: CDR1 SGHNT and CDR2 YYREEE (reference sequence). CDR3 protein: CASSSGGGETYEQYF. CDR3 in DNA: TGTGCCAGCAGCTCCGGGGGAGGAGAGACCTACGAGCAGTACTTC.

The CDR3 sequence: CASSHDGGNTEAFF. The CDR3 DNA sequence: TGTGCCAGCAGCCACGACGGCGGTAACACTGAAGCTTTCTTT. This sequence joins TRBV11-3 and TRBJ1-1; D uncertain. Germline-derived CDR1 and CDR2 are SGHNT and YENEEA. Deletions cut 5 bases from V and 2 bases from J, with 12 bases between. This CDR3 has 14 amino acids.

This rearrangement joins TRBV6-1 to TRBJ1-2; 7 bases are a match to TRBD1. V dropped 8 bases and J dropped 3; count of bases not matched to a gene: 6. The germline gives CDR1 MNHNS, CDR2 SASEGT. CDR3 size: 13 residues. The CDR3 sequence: CASWRGQDYGYTF. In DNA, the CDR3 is TGTGCCAGCTGGAGGGGGCAGGACTATGGCTACACCTTC.

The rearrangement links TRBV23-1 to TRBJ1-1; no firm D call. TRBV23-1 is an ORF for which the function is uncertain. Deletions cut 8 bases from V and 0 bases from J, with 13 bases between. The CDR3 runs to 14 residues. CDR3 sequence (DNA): TGCGCCAGCGGCTGGCGGGCCTTGAACACTGAAGCTTTCTTT. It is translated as CASGWRALNTEAFF.

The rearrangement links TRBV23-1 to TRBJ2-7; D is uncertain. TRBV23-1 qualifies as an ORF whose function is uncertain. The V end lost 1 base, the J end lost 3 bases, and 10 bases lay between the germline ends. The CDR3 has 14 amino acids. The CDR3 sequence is CASSQFNRDYEQYF. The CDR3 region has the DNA TGCGCCAGCAGTCAATTCAACAGAGACTACGAGCAGTACTTC.